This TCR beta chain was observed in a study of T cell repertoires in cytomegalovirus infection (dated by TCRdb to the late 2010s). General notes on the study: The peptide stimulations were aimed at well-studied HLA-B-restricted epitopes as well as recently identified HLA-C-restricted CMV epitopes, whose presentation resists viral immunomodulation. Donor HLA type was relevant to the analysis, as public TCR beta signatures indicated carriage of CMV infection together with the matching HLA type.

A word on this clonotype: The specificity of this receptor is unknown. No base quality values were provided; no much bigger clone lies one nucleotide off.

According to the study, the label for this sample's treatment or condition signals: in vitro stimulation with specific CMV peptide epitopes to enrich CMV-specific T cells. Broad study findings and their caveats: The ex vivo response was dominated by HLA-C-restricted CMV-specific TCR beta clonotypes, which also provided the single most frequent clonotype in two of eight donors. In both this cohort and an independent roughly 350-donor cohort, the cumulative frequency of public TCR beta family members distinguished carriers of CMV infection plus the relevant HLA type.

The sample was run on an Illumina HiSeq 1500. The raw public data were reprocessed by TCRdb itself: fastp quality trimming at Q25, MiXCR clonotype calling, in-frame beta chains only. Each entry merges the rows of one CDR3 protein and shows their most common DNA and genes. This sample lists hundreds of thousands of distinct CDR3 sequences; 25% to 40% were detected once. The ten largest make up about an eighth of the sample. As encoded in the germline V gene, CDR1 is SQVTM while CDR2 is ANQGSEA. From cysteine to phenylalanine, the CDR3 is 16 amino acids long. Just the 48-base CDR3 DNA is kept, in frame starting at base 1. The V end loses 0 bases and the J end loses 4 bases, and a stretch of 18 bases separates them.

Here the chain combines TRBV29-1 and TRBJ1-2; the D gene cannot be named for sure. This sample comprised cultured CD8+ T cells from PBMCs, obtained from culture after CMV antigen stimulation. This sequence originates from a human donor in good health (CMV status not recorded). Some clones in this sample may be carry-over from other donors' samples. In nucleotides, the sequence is TGCAGCGTTGAAGACCCTGTAGTGGGCAAGGGCTATGGCTACACCTTC. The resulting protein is CSVEDPVVGKGYGYTF.